Reported below is one T cell receptor beta chain. As yet, its antigen is unknown. The record originates from a study of Tregs in tolerant kidney transplant recipients. Points from the study as a whole: In tolerant patients, donor-specific Tregs outgrew total Tregs, suggesting antigen-driven expansion. Expanding Tregs on activated donor B cells appeared to best identify donor-specific TCRbeta clones. Changing PCR primers prevented nucleotide comparison between some patients' samples.

Produced via immunoSEQ multiplex PCR; TCRdb's table is partial and in-frame only. The sample lists 50,000 to 75,000 clones; 95% to 98% were seen once. Germline lookup yields CDR1 MGHRA and CDR2 YSYEKL. This CDR3 is 17 amino acids long. Trimming took 1 base from V and 6 from J; bases not matched to a gene: 10. This receptor was obtained from a human donor who received a combined kidney and bone marrow transplant. The sample in question was Tregs from blood, obtained before the transplant. The chain employs TRBV4-1 and TRBJ2-2; 8 nucleotides agree with TRBD2. The CDR3 region is CASSQVDMGLVSGELFF. The DNA of the CDR3 is TGCGCCAGCAGCCAAGTAGATATGGGACTAGTATCCGGGGAGCTGTTTTTT.